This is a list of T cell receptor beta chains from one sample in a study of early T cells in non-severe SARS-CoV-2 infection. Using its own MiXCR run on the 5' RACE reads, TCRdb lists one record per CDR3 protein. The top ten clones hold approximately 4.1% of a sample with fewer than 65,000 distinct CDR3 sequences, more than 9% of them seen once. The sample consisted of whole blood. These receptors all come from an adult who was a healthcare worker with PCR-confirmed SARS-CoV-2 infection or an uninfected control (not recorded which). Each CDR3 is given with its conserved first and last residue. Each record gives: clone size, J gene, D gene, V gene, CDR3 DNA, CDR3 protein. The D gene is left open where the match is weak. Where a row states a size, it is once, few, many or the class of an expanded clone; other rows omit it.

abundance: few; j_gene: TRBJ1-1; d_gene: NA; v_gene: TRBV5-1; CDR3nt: TGCGCCAGCAGCGAAGACAGGCCGAACACTGAAGCTTTCTTT; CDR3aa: CASSEDRPNTEAFF
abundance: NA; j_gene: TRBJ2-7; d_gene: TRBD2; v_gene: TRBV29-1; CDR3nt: TGCAGCGTTGAACTCCCCGGGAGGGTCCACGAGCAGTACTTC; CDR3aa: CSVELPGRVHEQYF
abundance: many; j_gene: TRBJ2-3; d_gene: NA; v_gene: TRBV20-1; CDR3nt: TGCAGTGCTAGAGAGTTCAGCAGGCTTAGCACAGATACGCAGTATTTT; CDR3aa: CSAREFSRLSTDTQYF
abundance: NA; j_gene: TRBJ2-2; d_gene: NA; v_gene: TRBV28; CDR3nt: TGTGCCGCAGCAAGCGGACTGTACACCGGGGAGCTGTTTTTT; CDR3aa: CAAASGLYTGELFF
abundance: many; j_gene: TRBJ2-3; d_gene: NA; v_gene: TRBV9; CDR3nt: TGTGCCAGCAGCGAGGCCCCAAGACTGTTAATCACAGATACGCAGTATTTT; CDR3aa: CASSEAPRLLITDTQYF
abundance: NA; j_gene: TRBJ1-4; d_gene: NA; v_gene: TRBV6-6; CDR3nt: TGTGCCAGCAGTAAAACACAGGCAACTAATGAAAAACTGTTTTTT; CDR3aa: CASSKTQATNEKLFF
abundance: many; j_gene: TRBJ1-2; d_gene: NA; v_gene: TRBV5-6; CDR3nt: TGTGCCAGCAGCTCGAGGACAGCCTATGGCTACACCTTC; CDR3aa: CASSSRTAYGYTF
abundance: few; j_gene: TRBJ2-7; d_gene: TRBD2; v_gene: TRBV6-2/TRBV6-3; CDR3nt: TGTGCCAGCAGTCTCGAGGGAGCGGGAGGATCCTACGAGCAGTACTTC; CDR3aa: CASSLEGAGGSYEQYF
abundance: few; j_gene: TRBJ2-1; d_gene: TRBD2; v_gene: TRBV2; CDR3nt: TGTGCCAGCAGTCGTGCTAGCGGGGGAGCGAATGAGCAGTTCTTC; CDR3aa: CASSRASGGANEQFF
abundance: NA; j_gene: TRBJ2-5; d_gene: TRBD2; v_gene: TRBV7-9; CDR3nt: TGTGCCAGCAGCGGACACGGGGGGATCCAAGAGACCCAGTACTTC; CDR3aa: CASSGHGGIQETQYF
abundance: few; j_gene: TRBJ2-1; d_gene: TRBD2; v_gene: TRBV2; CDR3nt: TGTGCCAGCAGCCGACTAGCGGAAGTCAATGAGCAGTTCTTC; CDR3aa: CASSRLAEVNEQFF
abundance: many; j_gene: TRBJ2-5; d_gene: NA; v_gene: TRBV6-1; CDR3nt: TGTGCCAGCAGTTACAGGGAAGTGGAGACCCAGTACTTC; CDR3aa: CASSYREVETQYF
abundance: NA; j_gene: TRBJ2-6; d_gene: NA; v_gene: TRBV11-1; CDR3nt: TGTGCCAGCAGCCCATACAACTCTGGGGCCAACGTCCTGACTTTC; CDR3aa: CASSPYNSGANVLTF
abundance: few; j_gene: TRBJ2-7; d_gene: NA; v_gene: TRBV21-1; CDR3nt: TGTGCCAGCAGCATCGCGAACTCCTACGAGCAGTACTTC; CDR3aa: CASSIANSYEQYF